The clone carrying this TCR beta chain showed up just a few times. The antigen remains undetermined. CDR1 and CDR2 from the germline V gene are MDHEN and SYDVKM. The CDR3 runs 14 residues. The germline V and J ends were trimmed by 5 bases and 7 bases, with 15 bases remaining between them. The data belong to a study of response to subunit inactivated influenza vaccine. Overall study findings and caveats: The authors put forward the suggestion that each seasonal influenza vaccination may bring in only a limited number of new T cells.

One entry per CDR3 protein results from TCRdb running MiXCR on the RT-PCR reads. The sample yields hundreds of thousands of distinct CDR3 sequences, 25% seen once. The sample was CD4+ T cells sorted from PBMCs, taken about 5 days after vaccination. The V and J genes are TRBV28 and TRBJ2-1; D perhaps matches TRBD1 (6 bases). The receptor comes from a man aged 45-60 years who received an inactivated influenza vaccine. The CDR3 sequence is CASSPWRQVNEQFF. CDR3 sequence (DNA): TGTGCCAGCAGTCCCTGGAGACAGGTAAATGAGCAGTTCTTC.